This T cell receptor beta chain was identified in a study of shared clonotypes between healthy human individuals. Study details: Three plates each covered CD4 naive and memory; CD8 naive two, CD8 memory one.

Concerning this clone: The antigen remains unidentified.

Study conclusions and caveats: Clonotypes shared by all four sorted-subset donors had higher generation probabilities than non-shared clonotypes. Only blood was sampled, and tissue TCR repertoires likely differ from blood ones.

V was cut by 7 bases and J by 2 bases, with 8 bases left in between. The CDR3 consists of 12 residues. Germline loops: CDR1 MDHEN, CDR2 SYDVKM. Per the authors' pipeline: ImmunoSEQ only sent back junction sequences with no quality scores, so filtering was done differently. This table comes from immunoSEQ multiplex PCR, and its TCRdb copy is limited to in-frame clones, with some not included. V and J calls and clone size are as listed in that table; D and trimming were resolved from the DNA. This table has about 380,000 clones, about 96% appearing once. The sequence derives from a man aged 30 to 39 in good health. This sequence joins TRBV28 and TRBJ2-5; either TRBD1 or TRBD2 may fit D (5 bases each). The sample comprised memory CD8+ T cells sorted from blood. Subset given: CD45RO+ cells pooled with CCR7-negative TemRA cells. CDR3 coding DNA: TGTGCCAGCAAAGAGGGGCAAGAGACCCAGTACTTC. Encoded protein: CASKEGQETQYF.